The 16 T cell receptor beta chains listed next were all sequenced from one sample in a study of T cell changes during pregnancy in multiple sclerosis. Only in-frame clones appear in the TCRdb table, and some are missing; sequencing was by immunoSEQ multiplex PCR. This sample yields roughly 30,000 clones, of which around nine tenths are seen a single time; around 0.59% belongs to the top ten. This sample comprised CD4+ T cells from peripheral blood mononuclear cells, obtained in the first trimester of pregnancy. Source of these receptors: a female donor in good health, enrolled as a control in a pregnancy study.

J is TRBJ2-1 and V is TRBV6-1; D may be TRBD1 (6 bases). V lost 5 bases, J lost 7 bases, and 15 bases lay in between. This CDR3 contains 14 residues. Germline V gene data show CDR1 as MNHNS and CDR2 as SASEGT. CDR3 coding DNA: TGTGCCAGCAGTCACCGGGACAACCGGAATGAGCAGTTCTTC. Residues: CASSHRDNRNEQFF.

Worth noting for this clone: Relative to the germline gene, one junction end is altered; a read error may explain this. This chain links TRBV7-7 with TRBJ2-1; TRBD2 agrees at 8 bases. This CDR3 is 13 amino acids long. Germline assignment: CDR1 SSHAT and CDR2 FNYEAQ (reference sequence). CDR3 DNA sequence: TGTGCTAGCAGCTTGGCTAGCGGGAATGAGCAGTTCTTC. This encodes CASSLASGNEQFF. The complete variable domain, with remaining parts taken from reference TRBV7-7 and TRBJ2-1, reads GAGVSQSPRYKVTKRGQDVTLRCDPISSHATLYWYQQALGQGPEFLTYFNYEAQPDKSGLPSDRFSAERPEGSISTLTIQRTEQRDSAMYRCASSLASGNEQFFGPGTRLTVL.

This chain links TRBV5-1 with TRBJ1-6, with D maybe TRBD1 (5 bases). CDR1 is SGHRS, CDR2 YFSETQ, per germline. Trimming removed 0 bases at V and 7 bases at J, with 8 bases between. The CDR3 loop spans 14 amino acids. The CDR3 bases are TGCGCCAGCAGCTTGGTACAGGAAAATTCACCCCTCCACTTT. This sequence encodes CASSLVQENSPLHF.

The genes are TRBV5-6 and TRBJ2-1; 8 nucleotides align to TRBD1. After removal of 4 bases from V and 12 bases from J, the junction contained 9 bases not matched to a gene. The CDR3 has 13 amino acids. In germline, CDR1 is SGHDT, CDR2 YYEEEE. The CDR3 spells CASSLTGASPQFF. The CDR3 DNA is TGTGCCAGCAGCCTGACAGGGGCCAGTCCGCAGTTCTTC.

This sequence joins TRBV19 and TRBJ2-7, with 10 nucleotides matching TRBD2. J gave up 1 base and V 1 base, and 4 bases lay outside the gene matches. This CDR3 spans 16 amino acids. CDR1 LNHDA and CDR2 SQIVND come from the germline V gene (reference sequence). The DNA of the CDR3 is TGTGCCAGTAGTATAGGAGCTAGCGGGGGTTCCTACGAGCAGTACTTC. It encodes CASSIGASGGSYEQYF.

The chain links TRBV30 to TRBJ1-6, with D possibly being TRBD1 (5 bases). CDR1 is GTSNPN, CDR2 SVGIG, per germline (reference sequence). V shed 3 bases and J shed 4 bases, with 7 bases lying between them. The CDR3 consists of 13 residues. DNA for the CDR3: TGTGCCTGGAGCACAGGTTATAATTCACCCCTCCACTTT. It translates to CAWSTGYNSPLHF.

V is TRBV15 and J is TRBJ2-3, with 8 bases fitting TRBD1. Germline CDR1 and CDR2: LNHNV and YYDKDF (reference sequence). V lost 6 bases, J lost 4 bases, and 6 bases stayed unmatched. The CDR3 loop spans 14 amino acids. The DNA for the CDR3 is TGTGCCACCAGTCAGGGACAGGCGGCAGATACGCAGTATTTT. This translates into CATSQGQAADTQYF. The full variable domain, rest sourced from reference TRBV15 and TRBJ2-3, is DAMVIQNPRYQVTQFGKPVTLSCSQTLNHNVMYWYQQKSSQAPKLLFHYYDKDFNNEADTPDNFQSRRPNTSFCFLDIRSPGLGDTAMYLCATSQGQAADTQYFGPGTRLTVL.

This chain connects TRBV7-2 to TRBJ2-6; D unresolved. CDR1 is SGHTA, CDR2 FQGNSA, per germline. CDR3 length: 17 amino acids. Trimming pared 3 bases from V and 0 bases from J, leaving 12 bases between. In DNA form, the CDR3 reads TGTGCCAGCAGCTTCGGTGGTCGCGTCTCTGGGGCCAACGTCCTGACTTTC. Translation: CASSFGGRVSGANVLTF. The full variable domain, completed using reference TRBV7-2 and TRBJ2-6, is GAGVSQSPSNKVTEKGKDVELRCDPISGHTALYWYRQSLGQGLEFLIYFQGNSAPDKSGLPSDRFSAERTGGSVSTLTIQRTQQEDSAVYLCASSFGGRVSGANVLTFGAGSRLTVL.

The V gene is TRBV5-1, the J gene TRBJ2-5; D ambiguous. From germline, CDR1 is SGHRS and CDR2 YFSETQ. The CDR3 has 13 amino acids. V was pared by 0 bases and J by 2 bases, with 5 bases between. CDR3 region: CASSLGSQETQYF. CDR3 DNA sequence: TGCGCCAGCAGCTTGGGCAGTCAAGAGACCCAGTACTTC.

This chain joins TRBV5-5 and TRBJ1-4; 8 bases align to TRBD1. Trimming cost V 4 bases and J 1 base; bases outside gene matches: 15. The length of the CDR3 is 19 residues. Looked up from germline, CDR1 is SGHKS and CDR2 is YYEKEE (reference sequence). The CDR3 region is CASSGSGGPLLLTNEKLFF. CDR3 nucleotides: TGTGCCAGCAGCGGATCAGGGGGCCCACTTCTGTTAACTAATGAAAAACTGTTTTTT.

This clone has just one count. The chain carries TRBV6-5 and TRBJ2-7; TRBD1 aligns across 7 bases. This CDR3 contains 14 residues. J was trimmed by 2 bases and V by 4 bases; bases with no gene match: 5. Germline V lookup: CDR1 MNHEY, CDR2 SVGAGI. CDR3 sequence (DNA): TGTGCCAGCAGTTCGAGGGGGCCCCCCTACGAGCAGTACTTC. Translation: CASSSRGPPYEQYF.

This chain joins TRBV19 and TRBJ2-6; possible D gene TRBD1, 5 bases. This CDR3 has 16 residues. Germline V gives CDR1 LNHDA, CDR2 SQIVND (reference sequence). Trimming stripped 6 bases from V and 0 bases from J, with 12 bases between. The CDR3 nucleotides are TGTGCCAGTAGGGGCTTCAGGGACTCTGGGGCCAACGTCCTGACTTTC. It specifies CASRGFRDSGANVLTF.

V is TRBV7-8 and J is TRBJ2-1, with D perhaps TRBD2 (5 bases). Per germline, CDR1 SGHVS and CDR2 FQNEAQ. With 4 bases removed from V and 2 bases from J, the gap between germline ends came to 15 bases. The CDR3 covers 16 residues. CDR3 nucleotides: TGTGCCAGCAGCTCCTTACTAGATATCACCTACAATGAGCAGTTCTTC. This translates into CASSSLLDITYNEQFF.

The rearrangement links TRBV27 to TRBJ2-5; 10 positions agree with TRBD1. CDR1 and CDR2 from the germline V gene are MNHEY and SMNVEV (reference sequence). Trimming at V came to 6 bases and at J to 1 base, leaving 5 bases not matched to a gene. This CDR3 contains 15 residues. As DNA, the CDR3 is TGTGCCAGCAGCCTGGACAGGGGGTCCCAAGAGACCCAGTACTTC. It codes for CASSLDRGSQETQYF.

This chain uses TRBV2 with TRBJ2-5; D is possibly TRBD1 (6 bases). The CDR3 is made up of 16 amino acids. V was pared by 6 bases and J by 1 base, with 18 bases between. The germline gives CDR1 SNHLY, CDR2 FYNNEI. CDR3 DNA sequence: TGTGCCAGCAGGGCCTTCGGAGCAGGGGCCCAAGAGACCCAGTACTTC. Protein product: CASRAFGAGAQETQYF. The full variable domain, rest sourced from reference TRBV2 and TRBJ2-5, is EPEVTQTPSHQVTQMGQEVILRCVPISNHLYFYWYRQILGQKVEFLVSFYNNEISEKSEIFDDQFSVERPDGSNFTLKIRSTKLEDSAMYFCASRAFGAGAQETQYFGPGTRLLVL.

CDR3 in DNA: TGTGCCAGCACCAACCCTGGGGCTAGCGGGAGTCAGTTCTTC. It is translated as CASTNPGASGSQFF. The V call is TRBV28, the J call TRBJ2-1, with 10 nucleotides matching TRBD2. The ends lost 7 bases at V and 13 bases at J; junction bases unmatched: 13. The germline V gene encodes CDR1 MDHEN and CDR2 SYDVKM. The CDR3 covers 14 residues.